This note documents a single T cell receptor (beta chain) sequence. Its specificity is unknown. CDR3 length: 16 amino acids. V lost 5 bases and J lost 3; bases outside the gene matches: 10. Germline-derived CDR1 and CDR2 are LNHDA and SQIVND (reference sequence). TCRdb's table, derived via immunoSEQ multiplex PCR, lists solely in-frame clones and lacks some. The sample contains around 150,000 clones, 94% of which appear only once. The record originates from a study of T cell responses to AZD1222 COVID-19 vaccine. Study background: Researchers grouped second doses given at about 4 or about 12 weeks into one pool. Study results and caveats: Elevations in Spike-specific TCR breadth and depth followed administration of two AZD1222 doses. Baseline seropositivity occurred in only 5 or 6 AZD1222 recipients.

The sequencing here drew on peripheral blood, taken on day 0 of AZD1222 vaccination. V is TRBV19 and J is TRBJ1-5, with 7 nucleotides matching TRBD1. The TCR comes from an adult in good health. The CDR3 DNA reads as TGTGCCAGTAGTTGGGGAGGGGGCCCTCTCAATCAGCCCCAGCATTTT. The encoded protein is CASSWGGGPLNQPQHF.